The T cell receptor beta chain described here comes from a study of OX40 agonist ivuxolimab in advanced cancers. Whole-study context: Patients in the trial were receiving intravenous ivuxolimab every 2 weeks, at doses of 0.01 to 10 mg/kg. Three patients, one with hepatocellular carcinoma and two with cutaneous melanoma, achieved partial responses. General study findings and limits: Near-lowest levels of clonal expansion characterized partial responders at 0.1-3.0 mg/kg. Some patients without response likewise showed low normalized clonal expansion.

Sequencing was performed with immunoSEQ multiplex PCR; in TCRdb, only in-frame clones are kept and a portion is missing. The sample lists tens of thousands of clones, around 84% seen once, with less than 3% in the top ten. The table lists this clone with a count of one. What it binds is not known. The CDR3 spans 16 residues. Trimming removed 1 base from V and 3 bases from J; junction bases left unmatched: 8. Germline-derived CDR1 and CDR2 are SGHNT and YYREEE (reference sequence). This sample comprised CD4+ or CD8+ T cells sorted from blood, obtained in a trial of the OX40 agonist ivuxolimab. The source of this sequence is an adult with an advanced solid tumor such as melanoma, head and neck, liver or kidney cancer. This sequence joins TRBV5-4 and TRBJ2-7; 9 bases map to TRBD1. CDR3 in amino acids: CASSLRVAGQGYEQYF. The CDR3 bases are TGTGCCAGCAGCTTGAGGGTGGCGGGACAGGGCTACGAGCAGTACTTC.